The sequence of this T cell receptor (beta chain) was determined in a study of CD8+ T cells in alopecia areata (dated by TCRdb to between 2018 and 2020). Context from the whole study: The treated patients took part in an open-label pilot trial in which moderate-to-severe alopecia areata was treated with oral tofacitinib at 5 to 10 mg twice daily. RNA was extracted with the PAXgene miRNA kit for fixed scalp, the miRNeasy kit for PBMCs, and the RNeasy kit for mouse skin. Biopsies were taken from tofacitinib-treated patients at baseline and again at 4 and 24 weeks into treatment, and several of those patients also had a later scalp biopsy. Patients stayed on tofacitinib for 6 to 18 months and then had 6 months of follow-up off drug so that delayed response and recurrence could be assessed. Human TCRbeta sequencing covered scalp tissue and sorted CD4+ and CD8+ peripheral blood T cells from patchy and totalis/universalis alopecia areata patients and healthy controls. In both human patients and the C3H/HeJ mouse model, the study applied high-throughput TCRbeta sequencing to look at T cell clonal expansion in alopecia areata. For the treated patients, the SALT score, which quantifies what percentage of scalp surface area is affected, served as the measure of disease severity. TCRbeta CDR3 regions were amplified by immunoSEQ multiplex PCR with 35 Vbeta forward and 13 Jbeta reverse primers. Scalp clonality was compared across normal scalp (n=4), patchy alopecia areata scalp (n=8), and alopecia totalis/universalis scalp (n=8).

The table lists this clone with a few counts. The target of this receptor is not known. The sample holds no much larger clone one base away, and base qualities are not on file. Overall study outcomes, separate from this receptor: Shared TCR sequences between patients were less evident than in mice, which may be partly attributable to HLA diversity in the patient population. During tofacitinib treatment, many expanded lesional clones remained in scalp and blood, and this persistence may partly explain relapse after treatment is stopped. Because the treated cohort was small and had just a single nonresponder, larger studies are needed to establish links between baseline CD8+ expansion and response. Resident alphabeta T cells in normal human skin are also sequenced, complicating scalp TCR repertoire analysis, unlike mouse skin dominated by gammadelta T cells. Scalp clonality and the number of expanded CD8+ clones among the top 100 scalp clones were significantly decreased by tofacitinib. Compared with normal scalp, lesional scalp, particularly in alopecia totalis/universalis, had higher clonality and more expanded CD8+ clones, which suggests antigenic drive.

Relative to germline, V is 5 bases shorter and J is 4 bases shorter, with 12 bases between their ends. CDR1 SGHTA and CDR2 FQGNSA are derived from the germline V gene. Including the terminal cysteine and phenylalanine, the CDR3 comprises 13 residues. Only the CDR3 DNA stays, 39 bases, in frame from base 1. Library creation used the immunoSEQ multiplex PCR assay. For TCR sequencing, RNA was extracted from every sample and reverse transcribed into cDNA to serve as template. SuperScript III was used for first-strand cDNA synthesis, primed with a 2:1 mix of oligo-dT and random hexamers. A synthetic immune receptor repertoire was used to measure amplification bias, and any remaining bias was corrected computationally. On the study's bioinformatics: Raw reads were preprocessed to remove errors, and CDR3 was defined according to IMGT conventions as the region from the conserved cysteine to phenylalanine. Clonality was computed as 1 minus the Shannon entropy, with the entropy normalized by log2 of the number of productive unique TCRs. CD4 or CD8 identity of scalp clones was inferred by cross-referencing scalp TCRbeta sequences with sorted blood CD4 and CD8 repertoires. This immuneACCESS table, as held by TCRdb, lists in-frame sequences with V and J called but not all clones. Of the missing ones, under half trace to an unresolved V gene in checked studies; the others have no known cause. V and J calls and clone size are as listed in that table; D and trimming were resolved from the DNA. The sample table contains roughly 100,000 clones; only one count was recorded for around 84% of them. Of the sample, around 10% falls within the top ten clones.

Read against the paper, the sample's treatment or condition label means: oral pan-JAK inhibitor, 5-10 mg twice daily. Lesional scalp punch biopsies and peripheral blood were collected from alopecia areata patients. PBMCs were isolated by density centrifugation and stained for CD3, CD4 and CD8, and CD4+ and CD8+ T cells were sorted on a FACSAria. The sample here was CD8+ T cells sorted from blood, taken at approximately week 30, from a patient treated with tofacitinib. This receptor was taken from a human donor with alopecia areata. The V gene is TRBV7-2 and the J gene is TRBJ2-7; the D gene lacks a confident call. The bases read TGTGCCAGCAGCCCAGTGGGCGGATACGAGCAGTACTTC. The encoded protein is CASSPVGGYEQYF.